In this sample, the clone carrying this TCR beta chain turned up many times. Its cognate antigen is unknown. This CDR3 has 11 amino acids. CDR1 PRHDT and CDR2 FYEKMQ come from the germline V gene (reference sequence). V was cut by 3 bases and J by 5 bases, with 3 bases left in between. This specimen comes from a study of CD8+CD57+ T cells in acquired aplastic anemia. In the study overall: Each DNA sample taken from sorted CD4+ and CD8+ cells came to about 3 ug on average. Study-wide results and caveats: About 29 CD8+ CDR3 sequences occurred in both the patients and the controls.

CD8+CD57+ cell expansion had been shown by flow cytometry in patients chosen for sequencing. Both TCR beta VDJ combination and CDR3 sequence profiling were carried out. Genomic DNA was the template for this profiling. TCRdb used MiXCR to reprocess the reads, holding one entry per CDR3 protein. The sample holds around 190,000 distinct CDR3 sequences, around 50% seen once. The chain combines TRBV13 with TRBJ2-3; no clear D. Material: sorted CD4+, CD8+, or CD8+CD57+ T cells (not recorded which) from PBMCs. The receptor's source is a human donor with aplastic anemia. CDR3 region: CASSFGDTQYF. The CDR3 DNA follows: TGTGCCAGCAGCTTCGGAGATACGCAGTATTTT.